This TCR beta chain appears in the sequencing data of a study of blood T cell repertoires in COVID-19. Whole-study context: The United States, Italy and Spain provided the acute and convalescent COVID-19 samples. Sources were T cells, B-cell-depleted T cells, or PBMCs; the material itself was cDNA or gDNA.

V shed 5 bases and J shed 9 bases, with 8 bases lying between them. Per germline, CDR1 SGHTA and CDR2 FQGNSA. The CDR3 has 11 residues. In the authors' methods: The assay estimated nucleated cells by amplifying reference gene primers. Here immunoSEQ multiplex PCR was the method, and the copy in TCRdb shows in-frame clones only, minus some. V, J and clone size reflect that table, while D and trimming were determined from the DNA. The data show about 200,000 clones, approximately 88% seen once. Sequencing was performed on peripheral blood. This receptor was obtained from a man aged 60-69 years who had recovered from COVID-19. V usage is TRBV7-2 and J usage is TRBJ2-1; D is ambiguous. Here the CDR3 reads CASSISFEQFF. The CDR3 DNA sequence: TGTGCCAGCAGCATATCCTTTGAGCAGTTCTTC.